A selection of T cell receptor beta chains follows, all from one sample in a study of T cell responses to AZD1222 COVID-19 vaccine. Using immunoSEQ multiplex PCR, the repertoire was profiled, and TCRdb retains in-frame clones only, with some absent. There are 100,000 to 150,000 clones in the sample; roughly 90% occur only once, and roughly 1.6% lies in the top ten. The starting material was peripheral blood, obtained on day 0 of AZD1222 vaccination. The receptors here all came from an adult in good health. CDR3s include the opening cysteine and the closing phenylalanine or tryptophan. A D gene is named only where the DNA matches it firmly. For some rows the clone size is stated as once, few or many, or as a class when expanded; others skip it.

CDR3 length	D gene	V gene	J gene	clone size	CDR3 DNA	CDR3 protein
11	-	TRBV6-2/TRBV6-3	TRBJ2-7	few	TGTGCCAGCAGTCGGAGGGGAGAGCAGTACTTC	CASSRRGEQYF
13	-	TRBV29-1	TRBJ1-2	-	TGCAGCGTTGCACTGACCTGGAACTATGGCTACACCTTC	CSVALTWNYGYTF
15	TRBD1	TRBV5-1	TRBJ2-6	-	TGCGCCAGCAGCTTGCCACAGGGGGCGTCCAACGTCCTGACTTTC	CASSLPQGASNVLTF
13	TRBD1	TRBV2	TRBJ1-5	-	TGTGCCAGCAGTGGACAGGGAGGACAGCCCCAGCATTTT	CASSGQGGQPQHF
13	-	TRBV15	TRBJ1-1	-	TGTGCCACCAGCAGAGGGGGGGACACTGAAGCTTTCTTT	CATSRGGDTEAFF
13	TRBD1	TRBV12-5	TRBJ2-7	-	TGTGCTAGTGTCGCACAGGGGGCTTACGAGCAGTACTTC	CASVAQGAYEQYF
12	-	TRBV2	TRBJ2-7	-	TGTGCCGGCTCAGCGATCTCCTACGAGCAGTACTTC	CAGSAISYEQYF
16	-	TRBV6-2/TRBV6-3	TRBJ2-7	once	TGTGCCAGCAGTTACTCGACGTACGGGACTGACTACGAGCAGTACTTC	CASSYSTYGTDYEQYF
14	-	TRBV5-1	TRBJ2-7	-	TGCGCCAGCAGCTTGGGTAGCACTAGCTACGAGCAGTACTTC	CASSLGSTSYEQYF
16	TRBD2	TRBV7-7	TRBJ2-2	-	TGTGCTAGCAGCTTACTCGGGAGGGCCGGCACCGGGGAGCTGTTTTTT	CASSLLGRAGTGELFF
16	-	TRBV20-1	TRBJ2-1	-	TGCAGTGCTAGTAAAGGCCGGCGGGCTCTGTTTTATGAGCAGTTCTTC	CSASKGRRALFYEQFF
13	TRBD1	TRBV29-1	TRBJ1-1	-	TGCAGCGTTTCCGAGGGGGCGTCCCCTGAAGCTTTCTTT	CSVSEGASPEAFF
13	-	TRBV30	TRBJ2-7	-	TGTGCCTGGAGTGTAGGAGGGGAATACGAGCAGTACTTC	CAWSVGGEYEQYF
13	TRBD2	TRBV9	TRBJ2-1	-	TGTGCCAGCAGCGGGAGGACTAGCGATGAGCAGTTCTTC	CASSGRTSDEQFF
13	-	TRBV19	TRBJ1-2	-	TGTGCCAGTAGTATACAGGGCCTCTATGGCTACACCTTC	CASSIQGLYGYTF
17	TRBD1	TRBV11-3	TRBJ1-1	-	TGTGCCAGCAGCCTAGGACAGGCCTTGGGGGAGGACACTGAAGCTTTCTTT	CASSLGQALGEDTEAFF
14	-	TRBV6-4	TRBJ2-7	-	TGTGCCAGCAGTGACTCGCAGGGGAAAGACGAGCAGTACTTC	CASSDSQGKDEQYF
16	TRBD1	TRBV6-1	TRBJ2-7	-	TGTGCCAGCAGTGACCTAGGGGGCCGCCGTTCCTACGAGCAGTACTTC	CASSDLGGRRSYEQYF
16	TRBD2	TRBV7-9	TRBJ2-7	-	TGTGCCAGCAGCCCAGGCCCGGGACTAGTAAGCTACGAGCAGTACTTC	CASSPGPGLVSYEQYF
14	TRBD1	TRBV25-1	TRBJ1-2	-	TGTGCCAGCGGAATCGGGACAGCGGACTATGGCTACACCTTC	CASGIGTADYGYTF
16	-	TRBV6-5	TRBJ2-1	-	TGTGCCAGCAGTTACTTTCGCGGCAGCTCCTACAATGAGCAGTTCTTC	CASSYFRGSSYNEQFF
15	-	TRBV5-4	TRBJ1-3	once	TGTGCCAGCAGCTTGGAAACACACTCTGGAAACACCATATATTTT	CASSLETHSGNTIYF
12	-	TRBV29-1	TRBJ1-1	-	TGCAGCGTTGTGACACTGAACACTGAAGCTTTCTTT	CSVVTLNTEAFF
16	TRBD1	TRBV18	TRBJ1-1	-	TGTGCCAGCTCACTTCCTCTGACAGGGATGAACACTGAAGCTTTCTTT	CASSLPLTGMNTEAFF
16	TRBD2	TRBV20-1	TRBJ2-1	-	TGCAGTGCTAGTAAAGCCGGGACTAGCGGGAATTATGAGCAGTTCTTC	CSASKAGTSGNYEQFF
19	TRBD1	TRBV27	TRBJ2-2	-	TGTGCCAGCGGCACCGGGACAGGGTCCTTCCCGGAGGTCACCGGGGAGCTGTTTTTT	CASGTGTGSFPEVTGELFF
21	TRBD2	TRBV2	TRBJ2-7	-	TGTGCCAGCAGTGAAACTACCGGGACTAGCGGGAGGTCGGTAACAGCCTACGAGCAGTACTTC	CASSETTGTSGRSVTAYEQYF
15	-	TRBV5-3	TRBJ1-3	-	TGTGCCAGAAGCTATCCCGGTGGACGCGGAAACACCATATATTTT	CARSYPGGRGNTIYF
12	-	TRBV24-1	TRBJ2-1	-	TGTGCCACCAGTGAACCCTACAATGAGCAGTTCTTC	CATSEPYNEQFF
17	-	TRBV7-9	TRBJ2-7	-	TGTGCCAGCAGCTTAGCAGGCGAGACCACTTTAGGTTACGAGCAGTACTTC	CASSLAGETTLGYEQYF
17	TRBD1	TRBV19	TRBJ1-2	-	TGTGCCAGTCCACAGGGGGCGCATAAGAGGAACCGCTATGGTTACACCTTC	CASPQGAHKRNRYGYTF
18	-	TRBV7-9	TRBJ2-5	-	TGTGCCAGCAGCTTAGGACCACGGCGGCACGACTGGCCGGAGACCCAGTACTTC	CASSLGPRRHDWPETQYF
14	-	TRBV28	TRBJ1-4	-	TGTGCCAGCAGACCATCTACCGGGGAAGTGTCCACGTTTTTT	CASRPSTGEVSTFF
13	-	TRBV7-3	TRBJ2-7	-	TGTGCCAGCAGCTTAGGGACTCCTAACGAGCAGTACTTC	CASSLGTPNEQYF
14	-	TRBV5-4	TRBJ1-2	-	TGTGCCAGCAGCGCAGTTGGGTCTGCCTATGGCTACACCTTC	CASSAVGSAYGYTF
16	-	TRBV14	TRBJ1-1	-	TGTGCCAGCAGCCAAGATGAAAGGATCATGAACACTGAAGCTTTCTTT	CASSQDERIMNTEAFF
15	-	TRBV11-3	TRBJ1-1	-	TGTGCCAGCACCTACGGGACGGGGCTGGGGACTGAAGCTTTCTTT	CASTYGTGLGTEAFF
17	TRBD2	TRBV15	TRBJ2-2	-	TGTGCCACCAGCATACGTACTAGCGGGAGCGGGTCCGGGGAGCTGTTTTTT	CATSIRTSGSGSGELFF
14	-	TRBV5-4	TRBJ1-1	-	TGTGCCAGCAGCTTCCAGGGGTTGGGCACTGAAGCTTTCTTT	CASSFQGLGTEAFF
17	-	TRBV15	TRBJ1-3	-	TGTGCCACCAGCAGAGATGGAGGGGATAGGCCTGGAAACACCATATATTTT	CATSRDGGDRPGNTIYF
11	-	TRBV6-5	TRBJ2-3	-	TGTGCCAGCAGATTTACGGATACGCAGTATTTT	CASRFTDTQYF
14	-	TRBV13	TRBJ1-4	-	TGTGCCAGCAGTTCGGCAGGGCTTAATGAAAAACTGTTTTTT	CASSSAGLNEKLFF